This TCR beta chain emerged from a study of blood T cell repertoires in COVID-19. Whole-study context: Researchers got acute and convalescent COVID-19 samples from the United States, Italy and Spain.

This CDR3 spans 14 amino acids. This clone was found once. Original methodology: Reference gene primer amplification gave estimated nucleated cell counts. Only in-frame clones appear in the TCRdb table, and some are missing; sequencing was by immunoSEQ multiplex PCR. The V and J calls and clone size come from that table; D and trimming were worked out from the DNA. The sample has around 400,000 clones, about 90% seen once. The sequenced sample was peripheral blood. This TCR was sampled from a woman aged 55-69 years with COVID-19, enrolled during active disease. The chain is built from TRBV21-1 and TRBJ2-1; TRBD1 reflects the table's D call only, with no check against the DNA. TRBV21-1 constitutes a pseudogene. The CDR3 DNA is TGTGCCAAAACCCCGGGACAGGGGGTCTATGAGCAGTTCTTC. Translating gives CAKTPGQGVYEQFF.